The 16 T cell receptor beta chains presented below share a single source sample, sequenced in a study of cytotoxic CD8 clonotypes in ibrutinib-treated CLL. Generated by immunoSEQ multiplex PCR, the TCRdb table keeps only in-frame clones and is missing some. The sample yields some 200,000 clones, roughly 73% seen once. The input for sequencing was PBMCs, taken after 12 months of ibrutinib treatment. All receptors come from a human donor with chronic lymphocytic leukemia.

The V and J genes are TRBV11-2 and TRBJ1-6; TRBD1 matches at 10 bases. CDR3 length: 15 residues. With V trimmed by 4 bases and J by 5 bases, 2 bases remained unmatched. The germline V gene encodes CDR1 SGHAT and CDR2 FQNNGV. The CDR3 sequence is CASSSGQGDNSPLHF. CDR3 DNA sequence: TGTGCCAGCAGCTCCGGACAGGGGGATAATTCACCCCTCCACTTT.

This CDR3 reads CASSSSVGATYNEQFF. The CDR3 bases are TGTGCCAGCAGTTCCTCGGTGGGGGCGACTTACAATGAGCAGTTCTTC. This chain connects TRBV6-6 to TRBJ2-1; possible D gene TRBD1, 6 bases. CDR1 is MNHNY, CDR2 SVGAGI, per germline (reference sequence). This CDR3 has 16 amino acids. V dropped 4 bases and J dropped 4 bases, with 17 bases sitting between them.

The table lists this clone with a few counts. The chain recombines TRBV6-5 with TRBJ1-4, with 9 positions matching TRBD1. V dropped 0 bases and J dropped 10; count of bases not matched to a gene: 6. The V gene's germline CDR1 is MNHEY and CDR2 SVGAGI. CDR3 size: 15 residues. The CDR3: CASSYSGTGYGKLFF. The DNA for the CDR3 is TGTGCCAGCAGTTACTCTGGGACAGGGTACGGAAAACTGTTTTTT.

The rearrangement links TRBV4-1 to TRBJ2-6; TRBD1 aligns across 11 bases. The ends lost 6 bases at V and 0 bases at J; junction bases unmatched: 7. The CDR3 has 18 amino acids. Germline-derived CDR1 and CDR2 are MGHRA and YSYEKL. The CDR3 DNA reads as TGCGCCAGCAGAGAGGACAGGGGGCGCCTCTCTGGGGCCAACGTCCTGACTTTC. Its translation: CASREDRGRLSGANVLTF.

The V gene is TRBV28, the J gene TRBJ2-1; 7 bases match TRBD2. The CDR3 runs 14 residues. Germline CDR1 reads MDHEN; CDR2 reads SYDVKM. The V gene end was trimmed by 6 bases and the J gene end by 0 bases; junction bases not matched to a gene: 2. The CDR3 region has the DNA TGTGCCAGCAGGCCTAGCGGCTCCTACAATGAGCAGTTCTTC. Translation gives CASRPSGSYNEQFF.

The CDR3 loop reads CASSVELADIYEQYF. As DNA, the CDR3 is TGTGCCAGCAGCGTAGAACTAGCGGATATCTACGAGCAGTACTTC. The chain combines TRBV9 with TRBJ2-7, with TRBD2 matching over 8 bases. This CDR3 contains 15 residues. Germline-derived CDR1 and CDR2 are SGDLS and YYNGEE. Trimming removed 0 bases from V and 3 bases from J; junction bases left unmatched: 5.

The CDR3 nucleotides read TGCGCCAGCAGCTTGGCGCCGACTGGCTCCTACGAGCAGTACTTC. Protein: CASSLAPTGSYEQYF. The chain carries TRBV5-1 and TRBJ2-7; no clear D gene. The germline CDR1 and CDR2 sequences are SGHRS and YFSETQ. V was trimmed by 0 bases and J by 0 bases, leaving 10 bases between them. CDR3 length: 15 residues.

Concerning this clone itself: Other DNA sequences in this specimen translate into the identical CDR3. The chain couples TRBV11-3 to TRBJ2-2; D is unresolved. Germline loops: CDR1 SGHNT, CDR2 YENEEA. The CDR3 totals 14 residues. With 3 bases removed from V and 1 base from J, the gap between germline ends came to 6 bases. The CDR3 spells CASSLGLNTGELFF. The CDR3 nucleotides are TGTGCCAGCAGCTTGGGCCTGAACACCGGGGAGCTGTTTTTT.

The chain couples TRBV7-2 to TRBJ2-1; tentatively, D is TRBD1 or TRBD2 (5 bases each). CDR1 and CDR2 (germline): SGHTA, FQGNSA. Trimming stripped 4 bases from V and 7 bases from J, with 11 bases between. There are 13 residues in the CDR3. The CDR3, as DNA: TGTGCCAGCAGCTCGACCAGGGAGAATGAGCAGTTCTTC. This gives the protein CASSSTRENEQFF.

The chain employs TRBV15 and TRBJ2-3, with D uncertain. V was trimmed by 0 bases and J by 6 bases, leaving 4 bases between them. This CDR3 contains 12 residues. The germline gives CDR1 LNHNV, CDR2 YYDKDF (reference sequence). The CDR3 sequence: CATSREWDTQYF. In nucleotides, the CDR3 is TGTGCCACCAGCAGAGAGTGGGATACGCAGTATTTT. Full variable domain (missing parts from reference TRBV15 and TRBJ2-3): DAMVIQNPRYQVTQFGKPVTLSCSQTLNHNVMYWYQQKSSQAPKLLFHYYDKDFNNEADTPDNFQSRRPNTSFCFLDIRSPGLGDTAMYLCATSREWDTQYFGPGTRLTVL.

The V gene is TRBV11-2, the J gene TRBJ1-2; TRBD1 is a possible D gene (5 bases). V lost 2 bases, J lost 0 bases, and 10 bases lay in between. The CDR3 is made up of 15 amino acids. Germline V gene lookup returns CDR1 SGHAT and CDR2 FQNNGV. The CDR3 reads CASSLRGGANYGYTF. CDR3 sequence (DNA): TGTGCCAGCAGCTTACGGGGCGGAGCTAACTATGGCTACACCTTC. The full variable domain, with the rest looked up from reference TRBV11-2 and TRBJ1-2, is EAGVAQSPRYKIIEKRQSVAFWCNPISGHATLYWYQQILGQGPKLLIQFQNNGVVDDSQLPKDRFSAERLKGVDSTLKIQPAKLEDSAVYLCASSLRGGANYGYTFGSGTRLTVV.

The rearrangement links TRBV30 to TRBJ1-3, with D possibly being TRBD1 (5 bases). There are 14 residues in the CDR3. CDR1 and CDR2 from the germline V gene are GTSNPN and SVGIG (reference sequence). Trimming removed 2 bases from V and 0 bases from J, with 8 bases in between. The CDR3 DNA sequence: TGTGCCTGGAGTACAGGAGCCTCTGGAAACACCATATATTTT. Translation: CAWSTGASGNTIYF.

This clone was picked up a small number of times. The CDR3 sequence: CASSLLLVNTEAFF. The DNA for the CDR3 is TGTGCCAGCAGCTTACTACTAGTCAACACTGAAGCTTTCTTT. The chain combines TRBV7-8 with TRBJ1-1; D call uncertain. V lost 2 bases, J lost 2 bases, and 9 bases lay in between. In germline, CDR1 is SGHVS, CDR2 FQNEAQ. The CDR3 runs to 14 residues.

The chain links TRBV10-3 to TRBJ2-1, with 9 bases matching TRBD2. The V and J ends lost 6 bases and 8 bases, in that order; junction bases with no gene match: 2. CDR1 is ENHRY, CDR2 SYGVKD, per germline. There are 12 residues in the CDR3. In nucleotides, the CDR3 is TGTGCCATCAGGAGCGGGGGGCATGAGCAGTTCTTC. It translates to CAIRSGGHEQFF.

The chain combines TRBV5-1 with TRBJ2-1; possible D gene TRBD2, 6 bases. Germline V CDR1 and CDR2: SGHRS, YFSETQ. CDR3 length: 17 residues. Trimming removed 1 base from V and 0 bases from J, with 14 bases in between. Here the CDR3 reads CASSLRAGPSSYNEQFF. Written as DNA, the CDR3 is TGCGCCAGCAGCTTGCGCGCGGGGCCTAGCTCCTACAATGAGCAGTTCTTC.

This chain links TRBV18 with TRBJ2-1; perhaps TRBD1 as D (5 bases). CDR1 is KGHSH, CDR2 LQKENI, per germline. This CDR3 region has 15 residues. The V end was cut by 2 bases, the J end by 5 bases, with 13 bases between. The CDR3 here is CASSPKFTGHNEQFF. The CDR3 region has the DNA TGTGCCAGCTCACCAAAATTTACAGGCCACAATGAGCAGTTCTTC.